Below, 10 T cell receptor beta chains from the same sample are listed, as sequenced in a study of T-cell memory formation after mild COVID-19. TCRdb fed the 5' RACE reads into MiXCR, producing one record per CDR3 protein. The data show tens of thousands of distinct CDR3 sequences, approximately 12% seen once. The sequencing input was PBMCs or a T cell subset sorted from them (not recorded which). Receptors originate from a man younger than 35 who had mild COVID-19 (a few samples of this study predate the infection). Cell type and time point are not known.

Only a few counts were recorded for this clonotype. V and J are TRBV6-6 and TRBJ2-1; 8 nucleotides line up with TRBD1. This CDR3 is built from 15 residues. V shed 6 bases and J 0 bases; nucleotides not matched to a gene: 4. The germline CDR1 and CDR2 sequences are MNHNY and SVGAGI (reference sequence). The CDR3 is CASSGQGSSYNEQFF. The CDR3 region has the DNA TGTGCCAGCAGCGGACAGGGAAGCTCCTACAATGAGCAGTTCTTC.

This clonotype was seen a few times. The DNA for the CDR3 is TGTGCCAGCAGCCCCCGACTTGGGGCTTACAATGAGCAGTTCTTC. This sequence encodes CASSPRLGAYNEQFF. This chain uses TRBV7-9 with TRBJ2-1; a weak D match, TRBD1 (5 bases). This CDR3 has 15 residues. Deletions cut 5 bases from V and 4 bases from J, with 15 bases between. The germline V gene has CDR1 SEHNR and CDR2 FQNEAQ (reference sequence).

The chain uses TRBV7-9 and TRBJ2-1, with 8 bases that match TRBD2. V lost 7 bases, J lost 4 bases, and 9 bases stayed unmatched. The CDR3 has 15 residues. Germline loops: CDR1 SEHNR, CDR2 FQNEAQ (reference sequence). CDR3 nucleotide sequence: TGTGCCAGCATCCCCCGGCGGGGGGCGTACAATGAGCAGTTCTTC. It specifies CASIPRRGAYNEQFF.

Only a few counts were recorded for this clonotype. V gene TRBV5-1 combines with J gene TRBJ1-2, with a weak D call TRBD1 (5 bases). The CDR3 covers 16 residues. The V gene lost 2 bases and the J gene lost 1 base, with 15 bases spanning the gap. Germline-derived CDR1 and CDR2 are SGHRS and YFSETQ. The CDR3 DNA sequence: TGCGCCAGCAGCTTTAATTCGGGACGGTATAACTATGGCTACACCTTC. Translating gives CASSFNSGRYNYGYTF.

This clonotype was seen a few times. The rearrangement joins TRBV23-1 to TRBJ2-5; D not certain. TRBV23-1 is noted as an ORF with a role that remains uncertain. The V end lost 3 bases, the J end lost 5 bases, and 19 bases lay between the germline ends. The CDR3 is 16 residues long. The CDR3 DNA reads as TGCGCCAGCAGTCACCCTGACGTCCCAGCGCGGGAGACCCAGTACTTC. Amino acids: CASSHPDVPARETQYF.

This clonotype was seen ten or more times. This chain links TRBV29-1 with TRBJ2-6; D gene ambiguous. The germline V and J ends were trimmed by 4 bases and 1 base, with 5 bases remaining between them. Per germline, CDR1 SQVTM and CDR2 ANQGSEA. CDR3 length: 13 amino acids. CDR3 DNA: TGCAGCGTTGCGGTTTCTGGGGCCAACGTCCTGACTTTC. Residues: CSVAVSGANVLTF.

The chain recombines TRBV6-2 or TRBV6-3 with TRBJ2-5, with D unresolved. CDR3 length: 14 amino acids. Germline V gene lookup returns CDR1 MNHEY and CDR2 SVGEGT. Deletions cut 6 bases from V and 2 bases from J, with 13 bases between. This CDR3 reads CASSPPGVQETQYF. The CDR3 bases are TGTGCCAGCAGCCCTCCTGGGGTACAAGAGACCCAGTACTTC.

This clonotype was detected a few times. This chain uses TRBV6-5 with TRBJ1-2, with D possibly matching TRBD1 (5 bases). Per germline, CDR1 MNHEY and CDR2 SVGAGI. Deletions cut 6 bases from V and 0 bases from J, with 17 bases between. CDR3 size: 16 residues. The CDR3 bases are TGTGCCAGCAGACGAAGTGGGGGACTGACTAACTATGGCTACACCTTC. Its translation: CASRRSGGLTNYGYTF.

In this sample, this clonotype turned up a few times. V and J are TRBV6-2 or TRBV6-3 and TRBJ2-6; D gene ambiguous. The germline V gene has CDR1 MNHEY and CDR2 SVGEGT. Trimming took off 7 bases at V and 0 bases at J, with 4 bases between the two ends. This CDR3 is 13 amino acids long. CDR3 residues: CASTHSGANVLTF. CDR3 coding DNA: TGTGCCAGCACCCACTCTGGGGCCAACGTCCTGACTTTC.

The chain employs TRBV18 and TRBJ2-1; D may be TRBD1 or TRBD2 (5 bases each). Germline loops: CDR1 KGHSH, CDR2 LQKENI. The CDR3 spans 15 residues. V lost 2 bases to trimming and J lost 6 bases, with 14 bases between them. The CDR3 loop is CASSPAGAEPNEQFF. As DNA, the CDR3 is TGTGCCAGCTCACCAGCCGGGGCGGAGCCCAATGAGCAGTTCTTC.